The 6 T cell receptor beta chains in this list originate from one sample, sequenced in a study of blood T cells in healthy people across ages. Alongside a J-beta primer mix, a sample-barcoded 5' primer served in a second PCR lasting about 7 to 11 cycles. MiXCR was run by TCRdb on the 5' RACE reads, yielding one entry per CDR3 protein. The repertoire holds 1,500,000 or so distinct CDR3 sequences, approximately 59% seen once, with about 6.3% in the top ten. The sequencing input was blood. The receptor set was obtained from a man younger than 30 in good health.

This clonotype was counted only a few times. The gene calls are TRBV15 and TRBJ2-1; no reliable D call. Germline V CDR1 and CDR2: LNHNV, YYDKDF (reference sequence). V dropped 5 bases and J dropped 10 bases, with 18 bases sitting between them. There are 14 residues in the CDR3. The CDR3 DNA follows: TGTGCCACCAGCTCCCTCTCGGACCCCACGGAGCAGTTCTTC. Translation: CATSSLSDPTEQFF.

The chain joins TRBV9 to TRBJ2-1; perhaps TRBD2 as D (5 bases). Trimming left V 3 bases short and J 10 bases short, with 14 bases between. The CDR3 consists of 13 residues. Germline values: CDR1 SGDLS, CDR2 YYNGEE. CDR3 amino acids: CASSGLSRVEQFF. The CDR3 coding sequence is TGTGCCAGCAGCGGGCTATCGCGGGTCGAGCAGTTCTTC.

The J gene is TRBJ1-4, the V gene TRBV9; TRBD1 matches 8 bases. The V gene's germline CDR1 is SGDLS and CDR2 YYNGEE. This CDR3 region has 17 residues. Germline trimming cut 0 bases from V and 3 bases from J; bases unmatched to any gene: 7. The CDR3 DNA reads TGTGCCAGCAGCGTAGATCCAGGGGGCGCAGCTAATGAAAAACTGTTTTTT. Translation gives CASSVDPGGAANEKLFF.

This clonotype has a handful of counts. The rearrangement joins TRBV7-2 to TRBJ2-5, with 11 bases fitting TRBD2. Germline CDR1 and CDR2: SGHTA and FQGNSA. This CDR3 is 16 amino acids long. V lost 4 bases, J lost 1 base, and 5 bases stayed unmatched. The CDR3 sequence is CASSYGLAGLQETQYF. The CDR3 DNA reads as TGTGCCAGCAGCTACGGACTAGCGGGCCTCCAAGAGACCCAGTACTTC.

The CDR3 loop reads CSVDSGTNNEQFF. CDR3 nucleotides: TGCAGCGTTGATAGCGGGACAAACAATGAGCAGTTCTTC. V and J are TRBV29-1 and TRBJ2-1; the match to TRBD2 covers 8 bases. The CDR3 extends over 13 amino acids. Germline V gene sequence: CDR1 SQVTM, CDR2 ANQGSEA. Losses at the gene ends were 3 bases for V and 5 bases for J; bases not matched to a gene: 3.

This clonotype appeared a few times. In DNA, the CDR3 is TGTGCCAGCAGCCAAGATATAGCGGGCCCCCGGTCGTTCTTC. This sequence encodes CASSQDIAGPRSFF. The gene calls are TRBV4-2 and TRBJ2-1, with 7 bases fitting TRBD2. V dropped 0 bases and J dropped 15; count of bases not matched to a gene: 11. The CDR3 runs to 14 residues. Looked up from germline, CDR1 is LGHNA and CDR2 is YNFKEQ.